Presented here are 16 T cell receptor beta chains from one specimen sequenced in a study of early T cells in non-severe SARS-CoV-2 infection. TCRdb reanalysed the 5' RACE reads using MiXCR and keeps one entry per CDR3 protein. This sample carries around 100,000 distinct CDR3 sequences, roughly 15% of them seen once, and the ten largest clones take over 1%. Sequenced: whole blood. Receptors originate from an adult who was a healthcare worker with PCR-confirmed SARS-CoV-2 infection or an uninfected control (not recorded which).

This clonotype was recorded at least ten times. The V and J genes are TRBV20-1 and TRBJ2-3, with 12 positions matching TRBD1. Germline values: CDR1 DFQATT, CDR2 SNEGSKA (reference sequence). The CDR3 length is 18 residues. The V and J ends lost 0 bases and 3 bases, in that order; junction bases with no gene match: 10. The CDR3 bases are TGCAGTGCTAGAGAACCCCCAGGGACAGGGGGCTGGACAGATACGCAGTATTTT. Protein sequence: CSAREPPGTGGWTDTQYF.

This clonotype has at least ten counts. The V call is TRBV5-4, the J call TRBJ2-3; possibly TRBD1 or TRBD2 for D (7 bases each). This CDR3 has 16 residues. With 0 bases removed from V and 1 base from J, the gap between germline ends came to 12 bases. Germline assignment: CDR1 SGHNT and CDR2 YYREEE (reference sequence). The CDR3 bases are TGTGCCAGCAGCTTGGTCAGGGGGGGCCGCACAGATACGCAGTATTTT. It encodes CASSLVRGGRTDTQYF.

This clonotype was recorded a few times. The chain links TRBV6-1 to TRBJ2-2; the D is unclear. Trimming stripped 9 bases from V and 3 bases from J, with 8 bases between. Germline values: CDR1 MNHNS, CDR2 SASEGT. The length of the CDR3 is 12 residues. CDR3: CASHWDTGELFF. CDR3 in DNA: TGTGCCAGTCACTGGGACACCGGGGAGCTGTTTTTT.

In its sample, this clonotype was seen a few times. The chain couples TRBV12-3 or TRBV12-4 to TRBJ1-2; TRBD1 is a possible D gene (5 bases). This CDR3 contains 15 residues. Trimming left V 3 bases short and J 4 bases short, with 15 bases between. In nucleotides, the CDR3 is TGTGCCAGCAGTTTGGGGCAGACTACTATCTATGGCTACACCTTC. Protein: CASSLGQTTIYGYTF.

This clonotype has just a few counts. The rearrangement joins TRBV6-5 to TRBJ1-5, with D perhaps matching TRBD1 (6 bases). CDR3 length: 16 amino acids. V was trimmed by 4 bases and J by 5 bases, leaving 18 bases between them. Germline lookup yields CDR1 MNHEY and CDR2 SVGAGI. CDR3 residues: CASSSTGRGTDQPQHF. The DNA of the CDR3 is TGTGCCAGCAGTTCCACAGGGAGGGGAACCGATCAGCCCCAGCATTTT.

This clonotype was seen a handful of times. This sequence joins TRBV27 and TRBJ2-7, with D maybe TRBD2 (6 bases). With 3 bases removed from V and 7 bases from J, the gap between germline ends came to 7 bases. Germline V gene sequence: CDR1 MNHEY, CDR2 SMNVEV (reference sequence). This CDR3 has 11 residues. In DNA form, the CDR3 reads TGTGCCAGCAGTTTCGGGAGTGAGCAGTACTTC. Translating it yields CASSFGSEQYF.

Here the CDR3 reads CARADGRFSSGNTIYF. The CDR3 bases are TGTGCCAGGGCGGACGGCCGATTCTCCTCTGGAAACACCATATATTTT. The chain joins TRBV21-1 to TRBJ1-3. TRBV21-1 is designated a pseudogene. The CDR3 spans 16 residues.

This clonotype has a handful of counts. The V gene is TRBV4-3, the J gene TRBJ2-3, with D hard to call. The CDR3 contains 13 residues. Trimming shortened V by 1 base and J by 5 bases, and 7 bases separated the two germline ends. In germline, CDR1 is LGHNA, CDR2 YSLEER. DNA of the CDR3: TGCGCCAGCAGCCAAGGAATTGGAGATACGCAGTATTTT. This encodes CASSQGIGDTQYF.

This clonotype was detected ten times or more. The rearrangement joins TRBV12-3 or TRBV12-4 to TRBJ1-2; TRBD1 is a possible D gene (5 bases). The CDR3 is 13 residues long. V was pared by 6 bases and J by 2 bases, with 10 bases between. The CDR3 region has the DNA TGTGCCAGCAGCCTGACAGAGAACTATGGCTACACCTTC. Encoded protein: CASSLTENYGYTF.

This rearrangement joins TRBV28 to TRBJ1-1; D might be TRBD1 (5 bases). The germline V gene has CDR1 MDHEN and CDR2 SYDVKM. The length of the CDR3 is 13 residues. Trimming took 7 bases from V and 1 from J, leaving 10 bases between them. The CDR3 spells CASKGLRNTEAFF. The CDR3 region has the DNA TGTGCCAGCAAGGGACTGAGGAACACTGAAGCTTTCTTT.

The rearrangement joins TRBV6-4 to TRBJ2-1; 9 bases match TRBD2. The CDR3 spans 14 residues. V gave up 4 bases and J gave up 10 bases; unmatched junction bases: 8. The germline V gene has CDR1 MRHNA and CDR2 SNTAGT. Here the CDR3 DNA reads TGTGCCAGCAGTGTTGGGCGGGAGGGCGACGAGCAGTTCTTC. Translating gives CASSVGREGDEQFF.

The rearrangement joins TRBV15 to TRBJ2-7, with 14 bases fitting TRBD2. The V gene's germline CDR1 is LNHNV and CDR2 YYDKDF (reference sequence). This CDR3 has 17 amino acids. The junction had 8 bases not matched to a gene; V was cut back by 6 bases and J by 1 base. The CDR3 region is CATSLGLAGGLSYEQYF. DNA for the CDR3: TGTGCCACCAGTCTAGGACTAGCGGGAGGCCTGTCCTACGAGCAGTACTTC.

The J gene is TRBJ2-5, the V gene TRBV6-2 or TRBV6-3, with D possibly TRBD1 on 5 matching bases. Germline CDR1 is MNHEY and CDR2 is SVGEGT. This CDR3 comprises 13 residues. V shed 6 bases and J shed 5 bases, with 13 bases lying between them. The CDR3 region is CASRPTAGETQYF. CDR3 DNA: TGTGCCAGCAGACCGACAGCCGGGGAGACCCAGTACTTC.

This clonotype was picked up a small number of times. This sequence joins TRBV18 and TRBJ1-6, with 7 bases matching TRBD1. Germline loops: CDR1 KGHSH, CDR2 LQKENI. Losses at the gene ends were 1 base for V and 8 bases for J; bases not matched to a gene: 5. The CDR3 loop spans 15 amino acids. Here the CDR3 DNA reads TGTGCCAGCTCACCACGATGGGACAGAGATTCACCCCTCCACTTT. It translates to CASSPRWDRDSPLHF.

The rearrangement joins TRBV5-1 to TRBJ2-1, with 10 bases aligning to TRBD2. Germline loops: CDR1 SGHRS, CDR2 YFSETQ. CDR3 length: 13 amino acids. J lost 8 bases, V lost 1 base, and 0 bases had no gene match. CDR3 region: CASSLLAGDEQFF. CDR3 nucleotides: TGCGCCAGCAGCTTGCTAGCGGGAGATGAGCAGTTCTTC. Combining the CDR3 with reference TRBV5-1 and TRBJ2-1 gives the whole variable domain KAGVTQTPRYLIKTRGQQVTLSCSPISGHRSVSWYQQTPGQGLQFLFEYFSETQRNKGNFPGRFSGRQFSNSRSEMNVSTLELGDSALYLCASSLLAGDEQFFGPGTRLTVL.

The chain carries TRBV29-1 and TRBJ1-1, with D possibly TRBD1 on 5 matching bases. The germline V and J ends were trimmed by 4 bases and 4 bases, with 10 bases remaining between them. Germline V gene sequence: CDR1 SQVTM, CDR2 ANQGSEA. This CDR3 spans 12 amino acids. The CDR3 coding sequence is TGCAGCGTTGTCCAGGGAGTCACTGAAGCTTTCTTT. It encodes CSVVQGVTEAFF.